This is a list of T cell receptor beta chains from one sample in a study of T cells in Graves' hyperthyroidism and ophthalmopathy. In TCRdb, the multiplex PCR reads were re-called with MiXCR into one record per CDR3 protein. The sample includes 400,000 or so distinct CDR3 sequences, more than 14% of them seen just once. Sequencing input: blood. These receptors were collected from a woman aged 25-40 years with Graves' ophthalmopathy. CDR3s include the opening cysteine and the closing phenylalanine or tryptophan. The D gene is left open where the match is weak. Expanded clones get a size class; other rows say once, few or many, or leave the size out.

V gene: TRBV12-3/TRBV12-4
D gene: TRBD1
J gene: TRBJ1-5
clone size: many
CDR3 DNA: TGTGCCAGCAGTAGGACAGGGGGTCAGCCCCAGCATTTT
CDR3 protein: CASSRTGGQPQHF

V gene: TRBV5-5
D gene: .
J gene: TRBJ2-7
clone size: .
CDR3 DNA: TGTGCCAGCAGCTCCCGGGCGTCCACTCGCTCCTACGAGCAGTACTTC
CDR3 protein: CASSSRASTRSYEQYF

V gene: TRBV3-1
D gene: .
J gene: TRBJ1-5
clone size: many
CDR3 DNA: TGTGCCAGCAGCCCGCTGGGGGGGGGCGGCAATCAGCCCCAGCATTTT
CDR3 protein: CASSPLGGGGNQPQHF

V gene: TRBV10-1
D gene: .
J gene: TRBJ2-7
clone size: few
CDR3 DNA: TGCGCCAGCAGTGAGGCAAACTCCTACGAGCAGTACTTC
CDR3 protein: CASSEANSYEQYF

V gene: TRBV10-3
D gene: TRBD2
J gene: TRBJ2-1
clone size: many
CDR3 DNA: TGTGCCATCAGTTCGAGTCAGGCGGGAGGAGCTGAGCAGTTCTTC
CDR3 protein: CAISSSQAGGAEQFF

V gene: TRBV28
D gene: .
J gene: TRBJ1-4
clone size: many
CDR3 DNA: TGTGCCAGCAGTTCTCTGAGGACAGTAGGAGAAAAACTGTTTTTT
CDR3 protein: CASSSLRTVGEKLFF

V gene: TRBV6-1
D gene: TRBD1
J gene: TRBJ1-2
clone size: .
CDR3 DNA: TGTGCCAGCAGTTTCCCGGACAGGGGCCCCTATGGCTACACCTTC
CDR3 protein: CASSFPDRGPYGYTF

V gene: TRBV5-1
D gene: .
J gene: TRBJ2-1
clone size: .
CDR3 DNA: TGCGCCAGCAACCAGGGGGGGGGGGGGGCCTACAATGAGCAGTTCTTC
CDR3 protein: CASNQGGGGAYNEQFF

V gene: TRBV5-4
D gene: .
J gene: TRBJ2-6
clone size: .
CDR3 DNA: TGTGCCAGCAGCATTCGGACAGCAGGGGCCAACGTCCTGACTTTC
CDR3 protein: CASSIRTAGANVLTF

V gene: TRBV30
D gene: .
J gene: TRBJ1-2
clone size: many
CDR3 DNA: TGTGCCTGGAGTACAGAGAACTATGGCTACACCTTC
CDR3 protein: CAWSTENYGYTF

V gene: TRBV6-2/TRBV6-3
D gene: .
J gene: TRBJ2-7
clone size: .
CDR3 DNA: TGTGCCAGCGGCAGTAGAGTCGCAGAGCGAAACTACGAGCAGTACTTC
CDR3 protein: CASGSRVAERNYEQYF

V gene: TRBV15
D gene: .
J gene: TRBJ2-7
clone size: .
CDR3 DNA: TGTGCCACCAGCAGGAGGCAACCGATACGGGGCAGTGGATCCGAGCAGTACTTC
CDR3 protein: CATSRRQPIRGSGSEQYF

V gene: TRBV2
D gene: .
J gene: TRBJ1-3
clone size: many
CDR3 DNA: TGTGCCAGCAGCCAGGGTCTTACTGGAAACACCATATATTTT
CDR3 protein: CASSQGLTGNTIYF

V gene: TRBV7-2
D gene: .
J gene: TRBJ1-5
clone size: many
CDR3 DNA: TGTGCCAGCAGCCCAGCAGCGTCGGGAGTTAGCAATCAGCCCCAGCATTTT
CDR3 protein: CASSPAASGVSNQPQHF

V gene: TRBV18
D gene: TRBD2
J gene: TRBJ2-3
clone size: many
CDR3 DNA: TGTGCCAGCTCACCACCGACTAGCGAAAGGTACACAGATACGCAGTATTTT
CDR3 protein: CASSPPTSERYTDTQYF

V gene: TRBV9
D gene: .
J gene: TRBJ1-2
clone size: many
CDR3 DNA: TGTGCCAGCAGCGCCATGACCCAGGGCTTTAGGGGCTACACCTTC
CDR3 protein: CASSAMTQGFRGYTF

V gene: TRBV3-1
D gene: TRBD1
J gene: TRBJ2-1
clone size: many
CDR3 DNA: TGTGCCAGCAGCCCCGACAGGGGGTTTGACAATGAGCAGTTCTTC
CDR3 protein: CASSPDRGFDNEQFF

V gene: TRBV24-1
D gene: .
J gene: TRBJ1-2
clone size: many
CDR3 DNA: TGTGCCACCAGTGACCCCTGGGAAAACTATGGCTACACCTTC
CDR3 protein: CATSDPWENYGYTF

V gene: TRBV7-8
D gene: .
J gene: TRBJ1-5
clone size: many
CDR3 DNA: TGTGCCAGCAGCTTAGGCAGGGTCCTACCACAGCCCCAGCATTTT
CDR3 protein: CASSLGRVLPQPQHF

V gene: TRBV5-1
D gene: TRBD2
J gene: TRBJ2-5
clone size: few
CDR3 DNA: TGCGCCAGCAGCTCCACTAGCGGGGGGAGTCAAGAGACCCAGTACTTC
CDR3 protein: CASSSTSGGSQETQYF

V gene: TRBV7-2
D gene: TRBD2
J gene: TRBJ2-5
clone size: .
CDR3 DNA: TGTGCCAGCAGCAAAGGACTAGCGGATCAAGAGACCCAGTACTTC
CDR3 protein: CASSKGLADQETQYF

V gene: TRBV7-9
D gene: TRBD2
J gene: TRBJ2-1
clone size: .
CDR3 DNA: TGTGCCAGCAGCGCCCCTCGGGTGCTAGCGGGGGGGCTGCCCTACAATGAGCAGTTCTTC
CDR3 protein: CASSAPRVLAGGLPYNEQFF

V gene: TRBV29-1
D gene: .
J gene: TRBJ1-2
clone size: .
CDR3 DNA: TGCAGCGCCGAGGGACGAAACGCGGTGGGCTACACCTTC
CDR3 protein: CSAEGRNAVGYTF

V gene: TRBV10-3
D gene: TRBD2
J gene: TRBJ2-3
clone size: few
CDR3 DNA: TGTGCCATCAGGGTAGCGGGAGACACAGATACGCAGTATTTT
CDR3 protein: CAIRVAGDTDTQYF

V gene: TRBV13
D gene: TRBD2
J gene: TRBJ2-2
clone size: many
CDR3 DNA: TGTGCCAGCAGCGTTAGCGGGGGGAACACCGGGGAGCTGTTTTTT
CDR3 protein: CASSVSGGNTGELFF

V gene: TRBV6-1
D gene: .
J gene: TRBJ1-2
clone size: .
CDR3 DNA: TGTGCCAGCAGTGAAGGTCGGCAGACCTTTGTCGTCTACACCTTC
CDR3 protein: CASSEGRQTFVVYTF

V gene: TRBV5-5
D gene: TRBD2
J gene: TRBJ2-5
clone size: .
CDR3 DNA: TGTGCCAGCAGCCCCTCAGCGGGGGGGCTGGAGACCCAGTACTTC
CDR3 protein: CASSPSAGGLETQYF

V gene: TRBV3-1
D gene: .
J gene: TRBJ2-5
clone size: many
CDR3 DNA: TGTGCCAGCAGCCAAAAGCTTCCCAGCGGAGGGACCCAGTACTTC
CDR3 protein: CASSQKLPSGGTQYF

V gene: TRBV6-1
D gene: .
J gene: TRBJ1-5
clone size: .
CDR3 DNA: TGTGCCAGCAGTGAATTTTTAGGGTTGGGACAGCCCCAGCATTTT
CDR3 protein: CASSEFLGLGQPQHF

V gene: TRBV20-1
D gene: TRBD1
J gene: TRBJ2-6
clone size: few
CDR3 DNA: TGCAGTGCTAACTGGGACAGGGGGCATTCTGGGGCCAACGTCCCGACTTTC
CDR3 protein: CSANWDRGHSGANVPTF

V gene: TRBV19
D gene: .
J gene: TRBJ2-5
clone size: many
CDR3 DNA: TGTGCCAGTAGTATCGTTGGAGGGCTTGGTCAAGAGACCCAGTACTTC
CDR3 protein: CASSIVGGLGQETQYF

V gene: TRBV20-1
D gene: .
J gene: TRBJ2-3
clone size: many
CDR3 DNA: TGCAGTGCTAGTTACCACCCGACCAGCACAGATACGCAGTATTTT
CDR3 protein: CSASYHPTSTDTQYF

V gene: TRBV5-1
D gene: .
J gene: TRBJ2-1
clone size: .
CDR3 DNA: TGCGCCGGCAGCCGTCTTCCAGGGGCGGGTGACTCGGGTGAGCAGTTCTTC
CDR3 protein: CAGSRLPGAGDSGEQFF

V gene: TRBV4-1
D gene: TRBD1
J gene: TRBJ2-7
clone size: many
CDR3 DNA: TGCGCCAGCAGCCAACGCGGGACAGGGTACGAGCAGTACTTC
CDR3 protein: CASSQRGTGYEQYF

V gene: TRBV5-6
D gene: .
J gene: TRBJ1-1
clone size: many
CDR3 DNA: TGTGCCAGCAGCTTGTTAGTACAGGCTGAAGCTTTCTTT
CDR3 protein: CASSLLVQAEAFF

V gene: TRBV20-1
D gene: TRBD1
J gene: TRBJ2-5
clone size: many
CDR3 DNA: TGCAGTGCCCACCGCTGGGCCGGGACAGGGGAGACCCAGTACTTC
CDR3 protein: CSAHRWAGTGETQYF

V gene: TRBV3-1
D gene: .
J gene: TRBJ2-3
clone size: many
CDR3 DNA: TGTGCCAGCAGCGCACAGAGAACAGATACGCAGTATTTT
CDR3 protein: CASSAQRTDTQYF

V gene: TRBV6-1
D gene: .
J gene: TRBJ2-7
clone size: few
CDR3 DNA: TGTGCCAGCAGGGGCAGGGGGGACTCCTACGAGCAGTACTTC
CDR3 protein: CASRGRGDSYEQYF

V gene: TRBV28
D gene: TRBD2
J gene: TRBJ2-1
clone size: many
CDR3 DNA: TGTGCCAGCAGTACGGGGGGGTCCTACAATGAGCAGTTCTTC
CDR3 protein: CASSTGGSYNEQFF

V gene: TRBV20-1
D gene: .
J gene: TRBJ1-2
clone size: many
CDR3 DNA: TGCAGTGCCATGACCAGGGCCCTGTCTGGGGGCTACACCTTC
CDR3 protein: CSAMTRALSGGYTF

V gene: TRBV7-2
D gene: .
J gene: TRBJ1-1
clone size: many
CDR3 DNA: TGTGCCAGCAGCAGCCTATGGGTTCTGAACACTGAAGCTTTCTTT
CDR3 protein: CASSSLWVLNTEAFF

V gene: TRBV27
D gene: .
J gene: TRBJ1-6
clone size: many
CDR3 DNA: TGTGCCAGCAGTTTCCAGTGGAGCAGATCGTCACCCCTCCACTTT
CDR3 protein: CASSFQWSRSSPLHF

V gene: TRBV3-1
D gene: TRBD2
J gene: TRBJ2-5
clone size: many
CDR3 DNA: TGTGCCAGCAGCCAAGTTCCCCTAGCGGGGGGCATCCAAGAGACCCAGTACTTC
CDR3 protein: CASSQVPLAGGIQETQYF

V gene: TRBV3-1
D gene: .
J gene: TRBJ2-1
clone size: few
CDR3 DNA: TGTGCCAGCAGCCCAAGCTTGGGCCCCGGTCAGGTTAGTGAGCAGTTCTTC
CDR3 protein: CASSPSLGPGQVSEQFF

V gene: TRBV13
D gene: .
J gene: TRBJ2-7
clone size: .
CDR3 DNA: TGTGCCAGCAGCCTTACTGGGACGTCCTACAATGAGCAGTACTTC
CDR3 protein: CASSLTGTSYNEQYF

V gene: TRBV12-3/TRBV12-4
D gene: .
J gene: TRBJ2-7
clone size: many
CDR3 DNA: TGTGCCAGCACCGGACGGTCCTACGAGCAGTACTTC
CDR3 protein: CASTGRSYEQYF

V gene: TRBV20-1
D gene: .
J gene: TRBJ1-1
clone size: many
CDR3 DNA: TGCAGTGCTAGCCTTCCCCAAGGGGCAACTGAAGCTTTCTTT
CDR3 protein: CSASLPQGATEAFF